The rows below give T cell receptor beta chains drawn from one sample of a study of blood T cell dynamics during melanoma immunotherapy. Assay: immunoSEQ multiplex PCR; the TCRdb copy retains only in-frame clones and omits some. In the table there are 8,600 or so clones, 81% of which are singletons. Source: blood, taken from a patient treated with checkpoint blockade. The source is a human donor with melanoma. Both conserved end residues are part of each CDR3. Each record gives: J gene, clone size, CDR3 length, D gene, V gene, CDR3 DNA, CDR3 protein. The D gene is left open where the match is weak. Not all rows give a size; the values are once, few, many and, for expanded clones, a class.

>TRBJ2-1|NA|17|TRBD1|TRBV4-1
TGCGCCAGCAGCCAAGATGGCCGGCAGGGGGCAAACAATGAGCAGTTCTTC
CASSQDGRQGANNEQFF
>TRBJ2-7|NA|11|NA|TRBV7-2
TGTGCCAGCAGCTTAGACTACGAGCAGTACTTC
CASSLDYEQYF
>TRBJ1-1|NA|15|NA|TRBV11-2
TGTGCCAGCAGCCCCTATGAACGAGGGTCGCGTAAGGCTTTCTTT
CASSPYERGSRKAFF
>TRBJ2-7|NA|20|TRBD2|TRBV5-5
TGTGCCAGCAGCCAGGATCCGTCGACTAGCGGGAGACTGGGCTCCTACGAGCAGTACTTC
CASSQDPSTSGRLGSYEQYF
>TRBJ2-5|NA|14|NA|TRBV5-5
TGTGCCAGCAGCTGGGGGGGCGGACAAGAGACCCAGTACTTC
CASSWGGGQETQYF
>TRBJ2-1|NA|15|NA|TRBV5-1
TGCGCCAGCAGCTTGAAGGGGGACTCCTACAATGAGCAGTTCTTC
CASSLKGDSYNEQFF
>TRBJ1-2|NA|13|NA|TRBV6-5
TGTGCCAGCAGTTCCCAGACCGGTTATGGCTACACCTTC
CASSSQTGYGYTF
>TRBJ2-7|NA|13|TRBD2|TRBV29-1
TGCAGCGTTGTCGGGGGACTATTCTACGAGCAGTACTTC
CSVVGGLFYEQYF
>TRBJ1-5|NA|15|TRBD1|TRBV5-6
TGTGCCAGCAGCTTCAACAGGGGGCACAATCAGCCCCAGCATTTT
CASSFNRGHNQPQHF
>TRBJ1-6|NA|13|TRBD1|TRBV28
TGTGCCAGCAGGACAGGGAATAATTCACCCCTCCACTTT
CASRTGNNSPLHF
>TRBJ1-5|NA|15|NA|TRBV5-1
TGCGCCAGCAGCTTCAGACAGGCGTCCAATCAGCCCCAGCATTTT
CASSFRQASNQPQHF
>TRBJ2-2|NA|15|TRBD2|TRBV4-3
TGCGCCAGCAGCCAAAGCGGGACCGGCACCGGGGAGCTGTTTTTT
CASSQSGTGTGELFF
>TRBJ1-5|few|14|TRBD1|TRBV2
TGTGCCAGCAGTGCGACAGGGAGGAATCAGCCCCAGCATTTT
CASSATGRNQPQHF
>TRBJ2-1|NA|13|NA|TRBV5-1
TGCGCCAGCAGCTTGCTAGCGAACTATGAGCAGTTCTTC
CASSLLANYEQFF
>TRBJ1-3|NA|18|NA|TRBV7-4
TGTGCCAGCAGCGAATCCACTCTGTCGGGCATCTCTGGAAACACCATATATTTT
CASSESTLSGISGNTIYF
>TRBJ2-1|once|15|NA|TRBV6-4
TGTGCCAGCAGTGGAATGGAAGTTTTCTGCAATGAGCAGTTCTTC
CASSGMEVFCNEQFF
>TRBJ2-3|NA|13|NA|TRBV2
TGTGCCAGCGGTGGGGCATTCACAGATACGCAGTATTTT
CASGGAFTDTQYF
>TRBJ2-5|NA|15|TRBD2|TRBV7-2
TGTGCCAGCAGCCCCACTGGACTAGTGCAAGAGACCCAGTACTTC
CASSPTGLVQETQYF
>TRBJ2-1|NA|14|NA|TRBV9
TGTGCCAGCAGCGCGGGGACGTTCTACAATGAGCAGTTCTTC
CASSAGTFYNEQFF
>TRBJ2-1|NA|18|TRBD2|TRBV7-6
TGTGCCAGCAGCTTAGATGGGACTAGCGGGAGGGGGGCCAGTGAGCAGTTCTTC
CASSLDGTSGRGASEQFF
>TRBJ1-1|NA|15|NA|TRBV6-1
TGTGCCAGCAGTACCCACAGGGACTTGAACACTGAAGCTTTCTTT
CASSTHRDLNTEAFF
>TRBJ1-6|NA|13|NA|TRBV25-1
TGTGCCAGCAGTCCAGGCCCAGATTCACCCCTCCACTTT
CASSPGPDSPLHF
>TRBJ1-1|NA|13|TRBD1|TRBV7-9
TGTGCCAGCAGCCAGGGGGCGGGGGCTGAAGCTTTCTTT
CASSQGAGAEAFF
>TRBJ2-7|NA|13|NA|TRBV5-4
TGTGCCAGCAGCCAGGACCCGATTGACGAGCAGTACTTC
CASSQDPIDEQYF
>TRBJ2-7|once|16|TRBD1|TRBV28
TGTGCCAGCAGCCAGGGGGACAGAGCTTCCTCCTACGAGCAGTACTTC
CASSQGDRASSYEQYF
>TRBJ1-1|NA|15|TRBD1|TRBV30
TGTGCCTGGAGTGGCAGGGGGCGCAGGGACACTGAAGCTTTCTTT
CAWSGRGRRDTEAFF
>TRBJ1-3|once|14|NA|TRBV29-1
TGCAGCGTCCGGGGTGTGGAATCTGGAAACACCATATATTTT
CSVRGVESGNTIYF
>TRBJ2-2|NA|14|NA|TRBV21-1
TGTGCCAGCAGCAAAATTATACCCAGGGGGGAGCTGTTTTTT
CASSKIIPRGELFF
>TRBJ2-2|NA|15|NA|TRBV5-1
TGCGCCAGCAGCAAGGATGTGGTGTTGGGCGGGGAGCTGTTTTTT
CASSKDVVLGGELFF
>TRBJ2-1|NA|15|TRBD1|TRBV11-1
TGTGCCAGCCAAAGAGGAGACAGGGGGCTCAATGAGCAGTTCTTC
CASQRGDRGLNEQFF
>TRBJ2-7|NA|14|NA|TRBV15
TGTGCCACCAGCAGAGATGGGCAGACCTACGAGCAGTACTTC
CATSRDGQTYEQYF
>TRBJ1-4|NA|12|NA|TRBV18
TGTGCCAGCTCTAGGGAAAATGAAAAACTGTTTTTT
CASSRENEKLFF
>TRBJ1-6|NA|16|NA|TRBV21-1
TGTGCCAGCAGCAAACAGGTCCGCTCCTATAATTCACCCCTCCACTTT
CASSKQVRSYNSPLHF
>TRBJ1-1|NA|17|NA|TRBV14
TGTGCCAGCAGCCAAGATCGAGCAGGGACCGCGCGCACTGAAGCTTTCTTT
CASSQDRAGTARTEAFF
>TRBJ2-2|few|12|NA|TRBV28
TGTGCCAGCAGGCGACCCACCGGGGAGCTGTTTTTT
CASRRPTGELFF
>TRBJ2-7|NA|15|TRBD1|TRBV6-5
TGTGCCAGCAGTTACCACGGACAGGGAACCTACGAGCAGTACTTC
CASSYHGQGTYEQYF
>TRBJ1-2|NA|13|NA|TRBV7-9
TGTGCCAGCAGCCCCGGGGAGTTCTATGGCTACACCTTC
CASSPGEFYGYTF
>TRBJ2-1|NA|16|TRBD2|TRBV4-2
TGTGCCAGCAGCCAAGATAGCGGGGGGGCCTACAATGAGCAGTTCTTC
CASSQDSGGAYNEQFF
>TRBJ1-4|NA|17|NA|TRBV5-1
TGCGCCAGCAGCTACTTACCCCTTGGGGCAGGGAATGAAAAACTGTTTTTT
CASSYLPLGAGNEKLFF
>TRBJ2-3|NA|14|NA|TRBV2
TGTGCCAGCAGCAGGGGGGAGTCCACAGATACGCAGTATTTT
CASSRGESTDTQYF
>TRBJ1-1|NA|12|NA|TRBV5-6
TGTGCCAGCAGTTTGGGGCGGGCTGAAGCTTTCTTT
CASSLGRAEAFF
>TRBJ2-1|NA|17|TRBD2|TRBV11-1
TGTGCCAGCAGCTTAGTCGCTAGCGGGAGGGCCGGCTATGAGCAGTTCTTC
CASSLVASGRAGYEQFF
>TRBJ1-4|NA|14|NA|TRBV18
TGTGCCAGCTCAAGGGAGGGGACTAATGAAAAACTGTTTTTT
CASSREGTNEKLFF
>TRBJ2-1|once|15|NA|TRBV4-1
TGCGCCAGCAGCCAAGACCGGGGAGTAATCGGTGAGCAGTTCTTC
CASSQDRGVIGEQFF